This T cell receptor beta chain stems from a study of cytomegalovirus exposure and HLA in healthy donors. Across the whole study: Samples from HLA-typed donors yielded about 85 million unique TCRs in an early data release. Whole-study results and caveats: Highest at DRB1 and lowest at HLA-C, TCR association rates differed among HLA loci in a later analysis. Analyses of presence and absence presupposed an approximately uniform sequencing depth across donors.

This clone was observed a handful of times. Its antigen remains unknown. 60 Vbeta and 13 Jbeta primers were used in PCR. This table comes from immunoSEQ multiplex PCR, and its TCRdb copy is limited to in-frame clones, with some not included. Of about 130,000 clones listed, around 81% are singletons. Germline V gives CDR1 MNHNS, CDR2 SASEGT. The CDR3 covers 14 residues. Trimming stripped 4 bases from V and 1 base from J, with 9 bases between. This clonotype originated in a female donor in good health and CMV-seronegative. The chain joins TRBV6-1 to TRBJ2-3; D uncertain. Sequenced input: PBMCs. The CDR3 sequence is CASSVTLGTDTQYF. CDR3 DNA sequence: TGTGCCAGCAGTGTCACTCTGGGCACAGATACGCAGTATTTT.